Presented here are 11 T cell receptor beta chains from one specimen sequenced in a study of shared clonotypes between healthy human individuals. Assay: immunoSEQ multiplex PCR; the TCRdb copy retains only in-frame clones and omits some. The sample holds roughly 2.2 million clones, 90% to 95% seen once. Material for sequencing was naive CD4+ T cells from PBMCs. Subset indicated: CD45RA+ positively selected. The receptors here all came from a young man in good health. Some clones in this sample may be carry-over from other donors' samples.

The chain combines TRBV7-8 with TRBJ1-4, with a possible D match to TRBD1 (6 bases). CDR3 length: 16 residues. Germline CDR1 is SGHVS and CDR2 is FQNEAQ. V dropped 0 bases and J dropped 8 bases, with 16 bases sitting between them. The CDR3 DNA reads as TGTGCCAGCAGCTTAGCCGGTTGGGGGGCCCGGGAAAAACTGTTTTTT. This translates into CASSLAGWGAREKLFF.

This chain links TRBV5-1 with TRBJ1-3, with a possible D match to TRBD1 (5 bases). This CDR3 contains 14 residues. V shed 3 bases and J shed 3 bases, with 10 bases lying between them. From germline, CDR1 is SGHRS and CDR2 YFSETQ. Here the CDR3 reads CASSSRDGGNTIYF. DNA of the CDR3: TGCGCCAGCAGCTCCCGGGACGGTGGAAACACCATATATTTT.

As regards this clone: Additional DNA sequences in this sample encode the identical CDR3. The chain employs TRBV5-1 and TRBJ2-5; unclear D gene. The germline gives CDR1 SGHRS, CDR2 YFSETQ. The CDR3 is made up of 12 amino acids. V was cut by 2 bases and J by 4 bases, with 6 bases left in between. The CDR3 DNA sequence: TGCGCCAGCAGCTTAGGGTTAGAGACCCAGTACTTC. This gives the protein CASSLGLETQYF.

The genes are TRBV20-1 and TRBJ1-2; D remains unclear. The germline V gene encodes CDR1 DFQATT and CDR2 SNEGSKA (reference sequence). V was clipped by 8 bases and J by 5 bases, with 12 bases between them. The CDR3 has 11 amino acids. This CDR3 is CSITADYGYTF. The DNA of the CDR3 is TGCAGTATTACGGCGGATTATGGCTACACCTTC.

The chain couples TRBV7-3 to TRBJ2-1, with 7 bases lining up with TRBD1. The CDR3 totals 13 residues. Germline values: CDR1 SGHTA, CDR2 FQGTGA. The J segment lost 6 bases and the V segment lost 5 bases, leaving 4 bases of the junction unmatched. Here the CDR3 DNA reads TGTGCCAGCAGCCAGGGACAGCTCAATGAGCAGTTCTTC. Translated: CASSQGQLNEQFF.

Written as DNA, the CDR3 is TGTGCCAGCAGCTTAGTAGGACAGGGCGTTTGGCAGTACTTC. Protein: CASSLVGQGVWQYF. The chain joins TRBV7-2 to TRBJ2-7; TRBD1 matches at 8 bases. V was pared by 1 base and J by 9 bases, with 8 bases of the junction left unmatched. Germline loops: CDR1 SGHTA, CDR2 FQGNSA. This CDR3 spans 14 amino acids.

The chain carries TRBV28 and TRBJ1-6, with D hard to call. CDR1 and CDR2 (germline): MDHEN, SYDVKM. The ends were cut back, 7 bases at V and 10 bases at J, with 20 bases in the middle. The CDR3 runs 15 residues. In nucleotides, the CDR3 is TGTGCCAGCACCCGGAGGGAGGGAGTATTGTCACCCCTCCACTTT. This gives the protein CASTRREGVLSPLHF.

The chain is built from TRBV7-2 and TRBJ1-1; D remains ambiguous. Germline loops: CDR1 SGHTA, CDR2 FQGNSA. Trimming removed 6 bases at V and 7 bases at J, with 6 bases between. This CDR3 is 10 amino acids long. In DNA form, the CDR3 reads TGTGCCAGCAGGGGCGGTGAAGCTTTCTTT. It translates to CASRGGEAFF.

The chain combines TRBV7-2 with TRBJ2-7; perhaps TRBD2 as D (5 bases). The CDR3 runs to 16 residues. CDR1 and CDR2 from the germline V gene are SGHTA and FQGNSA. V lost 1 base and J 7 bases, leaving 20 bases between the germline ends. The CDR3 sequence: CASSLGSGLAVREQYF. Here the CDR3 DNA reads TGTGCCAGCAGCTTAGGATCCGGTCTAGCAGTAAGGGAGCAGTACTTC.

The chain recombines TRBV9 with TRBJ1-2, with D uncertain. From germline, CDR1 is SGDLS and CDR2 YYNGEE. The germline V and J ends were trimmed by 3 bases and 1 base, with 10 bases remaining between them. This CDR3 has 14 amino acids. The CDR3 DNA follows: TGTGCCAGCAGCGCCGGCACCATTAACTATGGCTACACCTTC. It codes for CASSAGTINYGYTF.

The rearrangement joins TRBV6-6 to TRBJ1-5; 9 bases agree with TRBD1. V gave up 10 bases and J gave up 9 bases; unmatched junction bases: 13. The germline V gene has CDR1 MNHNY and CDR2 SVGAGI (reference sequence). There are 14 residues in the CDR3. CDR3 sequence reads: CATSPGQGYAPQHF. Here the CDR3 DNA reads TGTGCCACCAGCCCGGGACAGGGTTACGCGCCCCAGCATTTT.